The following is a TCR beta chain sequence with its context. What it recognizes is unknown. Time point here: patch test 3, about 24 weeks after DPC sensitization. Treatment: therapeutic diphenylcyclopropenone sensitization with weekly scalp DPC. These data come from a study of human T cells and chemical hapten exposure. Turning to the study itself: A patient group, mainly female, showed alopecia areata, totalis or universalis. The variation in per-sample TCR yields arose mainly from small differences in pooled library volumes.

Study-wide results and limits: Healthy people's immune response may differ from that of the donors, who had alopecia. Those TCRs sitting above 1 in 1000 frequency stayed the same with DPC sensitization.

The CDR3 is 14 amino acids. V lost 1 base and J 7 bases, leaving 11 bases between the germline ends. The germline gives CDR1 SEHNR, CDR2 FQNEAQ (reference sequence). TCRdb recomputed calls from the RACE reads with MiXCR, one row per CDR3 protein. The repertoire has more than 100,000 distinct CDR3 sequences, roughly 12% of them found once; the top ten carry approximately 2.5%. The V and J genes are TRBV7-9 and TRBJ1-5; D call uncertain. Sequencing was performed on whole blood, taken in connection with sensitization to the hapten diphenylcyclopropenone (DPC). The receptor's source is a woman between 45 and 60 years old with alopecia areata. Some clones in this sample may be carry-over from other donors' samples. This chain's CDR3 is CASSLDSGRQPQHF. CDR3 bases: TGTGCCAGCAGCTTAGATTCAGGAAGGCAGCCCCAGCATTTT. Full variable domain (outside the CDR3, taken from reference TRBV7-9 and TRBJ1-5): DTGVSQNPRHKITKRGQNVTFRCDPISEHNRLYWYRQTLGQGPEFLTYFQNEAQLEKSRLLSDRFSAERPKGSFSTLEIQRTEQGDSAMYLCASSLDSGRQPQHFGDGTRLSIL.